Listed below are T cell receptor beta chains from one sample, sequenced in a study of blood T cell repertoires in COVID-19. TCRdb's copy holds only in-frame clones and misses some; the assay was immunoSEQ multiplex PCR. This sample has around 330,000 clones; approximately 90% occur once, and the top ten carry 1.6%. Input material: peripheral blood. Receptor source: a woman in her 30s with COVID-19, enrolled during active disease. Both conserved end residues are part of each CDR3. The order of the fields is V gene, clone size, J gene, D gene, CDR3 protein, CDR3 DNA. A D gene is named only where the DNA matches it firmly. Not all rows give a size; the values are once, few, many and, for expanded clones, a class.

v_gene: TRBV19; abundance: .; j_gene: TRBJ1-4; d_gene: .; CDR3aa: CASSMYQGNEKLFF; CDR3nt: TGTGCCAGTAGTATGTATCAGGGAAATGAAAAACTGTTTTTT
v_gene: TRBV5-8; abundance: .; j_gene: TRBJ1-1; d_gene: TRBD1; CDR3aa: CASSSGTGWGRYTEAFF; CDR3nt: TGTGCCAGCAGCTCCGGGACAGGTTGGGGGAGATACACTGAAGCTTTCTTT
v_gene: TRBV9; abundance: .; j_gene: TRBJ1-2; d_gene: .; CDR3aa: CASSVGGGYGYTF; CDR3nt: TGTGCCAGCAGCGTGGGGGGAGGGTATGGCTACACCTTC
v_gene: TRBV6-2/TRBV6-3; abundance: .; j_gene: TRBJ1-4; d_gene: .; CDR3aa: CASSYSNRGTVATNEKLFF; CDR3nt: TGTGCCAGCAGTTACTCGAACCGCGGGACCGTTGCAACTAATGAAAAACTGTTTTTT
v_gene: TRBV7-9; abundance: .; j_gene: TRBJ1-2; d_gene: TRBD1; CDR3aa: CASSLQGAKGYGYTF; CDR3nt: TGTGCCAGCAGCTTACAGGGGGCTAAGGGCTATGGCTACACCTTC
v_gene: TRBV7-9; abundance: .; j_gene: TRBJ1-1; d_gene: .; CDR3aa: CASSTNRAFF; CDR3nt: TGTGCCAGCAGCACAAACAGGGCTTTCTTT
v_gene: TRBV11-1; abundance: .; j_gene: TRBJ1-1; d_gene: TRBD1; CDR3aa: CASTQGAWTEAFF; CDR3nt: TGTGCCAGCACTCAGGGGGCCTGGACTGAAGCTTTCTTT
v_gene: TRBV7-9; abundance: once; j_gene: TRBJ1-6; d_gene: .; CDR3aa: CASSAGAYNSPLHF; CDR3nt: TGTGCCAGCAGCGCAGGGGCGTATAATTCACCCCTCCACTTT
v_gene: TRBV28; abundance: .; j_gene: TRBJ2-3; d_gene: TRBD2; CDR3aa: CASSPVAGGGADTQYF; CDR3nt: TGTGCCAGCAGCCCAGTAGCGGGGGGGGGCGCAGATACGCAGTATTTT
v_gene: TRBV29-1; abundance: .; j_gene: TRBJ2-7; d_gene: TRBD1; CDR3aa: CSVAPGQSYEQYF; CDR3nt: TGCAGCGTTGCGCCGGGACAGTCCTACGAGCAGTACTTC
v_gene: TRBV4-2; abundance: .; j_gene: TRBJ2-3; d_gene: TRBD2; CDR3aa: CASSQESSSGGDRTDTQYF; CDR3nt: TGTGCCAGCAGCCAAGAGTCGTCTAGCGGGGGGGATCGCACAGATACGCAGTATTTT
v_gene: TRBV27; abundance: .; j_gene: TRBJ1-1; d_gene: .; CDR3aa: CASSFLGGNTEAFF; CDR3nt: TGTGCCAGCAGTTTTCTGGGGGGAAACACTGAAGCTTTCTTT
v_gene: TRBV6-1; abundance: .; j_gene: TRBJ2-2; d_gene: TRBD1; CDR3aa: CASSGDRGLNTGELFF; CDR3nt: TGTGCCAGCAGTGGCGACAGGGGTCTTAACACCGGGGAGCTGTTTTTT
v_gene: TRBV6-2/TRBV6-3; abundance: .; j_gene: TRBJ2-1; d_gene: .; CDR3aa: CASSYSDTEVGEQFF; CDR3nt: TGTGCCAGCAGTTACTCGGATACCGAGGTGGGTGAGCAGTTCTTC
v_gene: TRBV3-1/TRBV3-2; abundance: few; j_gene: TRBJ1-5; d_gene: .; CDR3aa: CASSQFRSNQPQHF; CDR3nt: TGTGCCAGCAGCCAGTTCCGTAGCAATCAGCCCCAGCATTTT
v_gene: TRBV7-2; abundance: .; j_gene: TRBJ2-7; d_gene: TRBD2; CDR3aa: CASSLSSGGGEQYF; CDR3nt: TGTGCCAGCAGCTTATCTAGCGGGGGGGGCGAGCAGTACTTC
v_gene: TRBV10-2; abundance: once; j_gene: TRBJ1-1; d_gene: .; CDR3aa: CASSVGGPREAFF; CDR3nt: TGCGCCAGCTCCGTGGGGGGGCCTAGAGAAGCTTTCTTT
v_gene: TRBV5-1; abundance: .; j_gene: TRBJ1-6; d_gene: TRBD1; CDR3aa: CASSLSGQGDSPLHF; CDR3nt: TGCGCCAGCAGCCTGTCGGGACAGGGGGATTCACCCCTCCACTTT
v_gene: TRBV19; abundance: .; j_gene: TRBJ1-5; d_gene: TRBD1; CDR3aa: CASKGQGVQPQHF; CDR3nt: TGTGCCAGTAAAGGTCAGGGGGTACAGCCCCAGCATTTT
v_gene: TRBV7-2; abundance: .; j_gene: TRBJ2-2; d_gene: .; CDR3aa: CASSPQGIDTGELFF; CDR3nt: TGTGCCAGCAGCCCCCAGGGGATAGACACCGGGGAGCTGTTTTTT
v_gene: TRBV4-1; abundance: few; j_gene: TRBJ1-3; d_gene: .; CDR3aa: CASSQDEYSSGNTIYF; CDR3nt: TGCGCCAGCAGCCAAGATGAGTACAGCTCTGGAAACACCATATATTTT
v_gene: TRBV5-1; abundance: .; j_gene: TRBJ1-2; d_gene: .; CDR3aa: CASSLIETGFYGYTF; CDR3nt: TGCGCCAGCAGCTTAATCGAGACAGGCTTCTATGGCTACACCTTC
v_gene: TRBV6-5; abundance: .; j_gene: TRBJ1-2; d_gene: .; CDR3aa: CASSYEGHTLYGYTF; CDR3nt: TGTGCCAGCAGTTACGAGGGACACACTTTATATGGCTACACCTTC
v_gene: TRBV7-2; abundance: .; j_gene: TRBJ1-2; d_gene: .; CDR3aa: CASSSQGSYGYTF; CDR3nt: TGTGCCAGCAGCTCACAGGGCAGCTATGGCTACACCTTC